The 16 T cell receptor beta chains listed next were all sequenced from one sample in a study of CD4 T cells in relation to SARS-CoV-2 and coronaviruses. Data came from immunoSEQ multiplex PCR; TCRdb stores just in-frame clones and leaves some out. The sample has about 65,000 clones, 85% to 90% seen once. Before the COVID-19 pandemic, during about 2011-2019, CD4+ T cells were taken from unexposed donors. Sample: memory CD4+ T cells from PBMCs. All receptors derive from a human donor in good health.

CDR3 DNA: TGTGCCAGTAGTACCGACCTACGGACAGGGTTGTGGGCTTTCTTT. The encoded protein is CASSTDLRTGLWAFF. This chain connects TRBV19 to TRBJ1-1; 8 nucleotides align to TRBD1. The CDR3 has 15 amino acids. Per germline, CDR1 LNHDA and CDR2 SQIVND (reference sequence). J gave up 11 bases and V 4 bases, and 15 bases lay outside the gene matches.

The chain combines TRBV18 with TRBJ1-2; 8 bases match TRBD1. Germline V lookup: CDR1 KGHSH, CDR2 LQKENI. This CDR3 comprises 14 residues. Trimming took 4 bases from V and 6 from J; bases not matched to a gene: 7. CDR3 coding DNA: TGTGCCAGCTCACTCGCGGACAGGGTGCATGGCTACACCTTC. This translates into CASSLADRVHGYTF.

The CDR3 DNA is TGCGCCAGCAGCTTGGCCGGCACGAACACCGGGGAGCTGTTTTTT. This sequence encodes CASSLAGTNTGELFF. V gene TRBV5-1 combines with J gene TRBJ2-2; D not certain. The ends were cut back, 0 bases at V and 0 bases at J, with 6 bases in the middle. The CDR3 runs 15 residues. Germline V gives CDR1 SGHRS, CDR2 YFSETQ.

This clone was detected a few times. This specimen includes other DNA sequences encoding the same CDR3. The V gene is TRBV3-1 (or the pseudogene TRBV3-2), the J gene TRBJ2-5; the D is unclear. The CDR3 extends over 13 amino acids. CDR1 LGHDT and CDR2 YNNKEL come from the germline V gene (reference sequence). The germline V and J ends were trimmed by 0 bases and 5 bases, with 7 bases remaining between them. CDR3 residues: CASSQEVGETQYF. In DNA, the CDR3 is TGTGCCAGCAGCCAAGAGGTAGGGGAGACCCAGTACTTC.

The rearrangement links TRBV29-1 to TRBJ2-3; D might be TRBD1 (6 bases). The germline V and J ends were trimmed by 5 bases and 5 bases, with 20 bases remaining between them. Germline values: CDR1 SQVTM, CDR2 ANQGSEA. This CDR3 contains 15 residues. CDR3 in DNA: TGCAGCGTTCGGACTTCGACAGGCCCCGGAGATACGCAGTATTTT. This sequence encodes CSVRTSTGPGDTQYF.

The chain carries TRBV19 and TRBJ1-6, with D tentatively TRBD1 (5 bases). CDR1 and CDR2 (germline): LNHDA, SQIVND (reference sequence). Trimming cost V 8 bases and J 7 bases, with 9 bases left between them. The CDR3 has 12 amino acids. CDR3 in amino acids: CASRQGNSPLHF. The CDR3, as DNA: TGTGCCAGTCGCCAGGGAAATTCACCCCTCCACTTT.

This clone was recorded a few times. The rearrangement uses TRBV29-1 and TRBJ1-2; D is undetermined. CDR1 is SQVTM and CDR2 is ANQGSEA in the germline V gene. Trimming pared 3 bases from V and 8 bases from J, leaving 10 bases between. The CDR3 runs 11 residues. The CDR3 is CSVDSGEGYTF. CDR3 DNA sequence: TGCAGCGTTGATTCTGGGGAAGGCTACACCTTC.

The chain has TRBV11-3 and TRBJ1-1; tentatively, D is TRBD1 (5 bases). CDR3 length: 13 residues. Between the trimmed V and J ends, which lost 2 bases and 2 bases, there was a span of 6 bases. CDR1 and CDR2 (germline): SGHNT, YENEEA. The CDR3 here is CASSLQGNTEAFF. CDR3 sequence (DNA): TGTGCCAGCAGCTTACAGGGTAACACTGAAGCTTTCTTT.

The V gene is TRBV27, the J gene TRBJ1-1; TRBD1 might be the D (6 bases). V shed 4 bases and J shed 0 bases, with 12 bases lying between them. This CDR3 is built from 15 residues. Germline CDR1 MNHEY, CDR2 SMNVEV (reference sequence). Here the CDR3 DNA reads TGTGCCAGCAGTTGGACAGTAACTATGAACACTGAAGCTTTCTTT. It codes for CASSWTVTMNTEAFF.

This clone has just one count. The J gene is TRBJ2-1, the V gene TRBV11-3; 8 bases agree with TRBD1. Germline loops: CDR1 SGHNT, CDR2 YENEEA. Unmatched junction bases numbered 7, after V lost 0 bases and J lost 6 bases. The CDR3 totals 16 residues. The CDR3 DNA is TGTGCCAGCAGCTTAGATGCAGGGGGCGCCGGCAATGAGCAGTTCTTC. Translation gives CASSLDAGGAGNEQFF.

The rearrangement uses TRBV3-1 (or the pseudogene TRBV3-2) and TRBJ1-4, with D hard to call. The CDR3 is 12 residues long. Trimming stripped 2 bases from V and 14 bases from J, with 12 bases between. In germline, CDR1 is LGHDT, CDR2 YNNKEL (reference sequence). The CDR3 DNA reads as TGTGCCAGCAGCCAAAACCGGGGAGTGCTGTTTTTT. Residues: CASSQNRGVLFF.

The V gene is TRBV24-1, the J gene TRBJ1-3; D uncertain. V was shortened by 5 bases and J by 0 bases, with 4 bases between the two germline ends. Germline CDR1 reads KGHDR; CDR2 reads SFDVKD. The CDR3 consists of 13 residues. The CDR3 protein is CATSGGSGNTIYF. The CDR3 DNA sequence: TGTGCCACCAGTGGGGGCTCTGGAAACACCATATATTTT.

The chain has TRBV6-2 or TRBV6-3 and TRBJ2-2; D perhaps matches TRBD1 (6 bases). V lost 0 bases, J lost 2 bases, and 10 bases lay in between. Looked up from germline, CDR1 is MNHEY and CDR2 is SVGEGT. CDR3 length: 16 residues. CDR3 nucleotides: TGTGCCAGCAGTTACTCGAGGGGACATAACACCGGGGAGCTGTTTTTT. Its translation is CASSYSRGHNTGELFF.

This clone was seen only once. V and J are TRBV2 and TRBJ1-1; D not certain. The CDR3 runs 14 residues. Germline V gives CDR1 SNHLY, CDR2 FYNNEI. Trimming shortened V by 3 bases and J by 10 bases, and 18 bases separated the two germline ends. This CDR3 reads CASSDKSRTLTAFF. The DNA for the CDR3 is TGTGCCAGCAGTGATAAATCGAGGACGTTGACAGCTTTCTTT.

In its sample, this clone was seen once. This chain connects TRBV18 to TRBJ1-1, with a possible D match to TRBD1 (5 bases). Germline V lookup: CDR1 KGHSH, CDR2 LQKENI. This CDR3 contains 13 residues. Trimming took 6 bases from V and 1 from J, leaving 9 bases between them. In DNA form, the CDR3 reads TGTGCCAGCTCGGCTGACAGGAACACTGAAGCTTTCTTT. Its translation: CASSADRNTEAFF.

The chain joins TRBV9 to TRBJ2-3; 9 bases map to TRBD2. The CDR3 is 16 residues long. Trimming cost V 0 bases and J 2 bases; bases outside gene matches: 4. The germline V gene has CDR1 SGDLS and CDR2 YYNGEE. In DNA form, the CDR3 reads TGTGCCAGCAGCGTAGGGCGGGGGGGCTTCACAGATACGCAGTATTTT. Residues: CASSVGRGGFTDTQYF.